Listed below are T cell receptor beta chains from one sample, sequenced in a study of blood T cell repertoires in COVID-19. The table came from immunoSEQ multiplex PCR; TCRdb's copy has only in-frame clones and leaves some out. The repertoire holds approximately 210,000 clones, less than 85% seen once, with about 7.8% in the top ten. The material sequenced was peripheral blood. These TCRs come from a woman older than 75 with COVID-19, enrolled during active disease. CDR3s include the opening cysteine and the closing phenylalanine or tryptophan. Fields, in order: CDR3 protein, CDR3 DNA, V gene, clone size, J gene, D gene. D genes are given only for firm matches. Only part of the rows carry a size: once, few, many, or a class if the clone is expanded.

CDR3: CASSEEGQGNTEAFF
DNA: TGTGCCAGCAGTGAAGAAGGCCAGGGGAACACTGAAGCTTTCTTT
V: TRBV2
size: once
J: TRBJ1-1
D: -

CDR3: CASSVALSNQPQHF
DNA: TGTGCCAGCAGCGTAGCTTTGAGCAATCAGCCCCAGCATTTT
V: TRBV9
size: once
J: TRBJ1-5
D: -

CDR3: CASSRVTGNYGYTF
DNA: TGTGCCAGCAGCCGAGTGACGGGGAACTATGGCTACACCTTC
V: TRBV7-8
size: -
J: TRBJ1-2
D: -

CDR3: CASSSRLVYEQYF
DNA: TGTGCCAGCAGCTCCCGACTAGTCTACGAGCAGTACTTC
V: TRBV7-9
size: -
J: TRBJ2-7
D: -

CDR3: CASSFTGGADTQYF
DNA: TGTGCCAGCAGCTTTACAGGGGGAGCAGATACGCAGTATTTT
V: TRBV7-9
size: -
J: TRBJ2-3
D: TRBD1

CDR3: CATAGTGGLGEQYF
DNA: TGTGCCACGGCCGGGACAGGGGGCCTAGGAGAGCAGTACTTC
V: TRBV19
size: -
J: TRBJ2-7
D: TRBD1

CDR3: CASSMNSAKNIQYF
DNA: TGTGCCAGTAGTATGAACAGCGCCAAAAACATTCAGTACTTC
V: TRBV19
size: -
J: TRBJ2-4
D: -

CDR3: CASSIQGSGTEAFF
DNA: TGTGCCAGTAGTATCCAGGGGTCGGGCACTGAAGCTTTCTTT
V: TRBV19
size: -
J: TRBJ1-1
D: -

CDR3: CASSRGGTFDNEQFF
DNA: TGTGCCAGCAGCAGGGGCGGGACCTTCGACAATGAGCAGTTCTTC
V: TRBV3-1/TRBV3-2
size: -
J: TRBJ2-1
D: -

CDR3: CASSSGTGGYEKLFF
DNA: TGTGCCAGCAGCTCCGGGACAGGGGGTTATGAAAAACTGTTTTTT
V: TRBV7-8
size: -
J: TRBJ1-4
D: TRBD1

CDR3: CASTRVGTSETQYF
DNA: TGTGCCAGCACTCGAGTAGGGACTAGCGAGACCCAGTACTTC
V: TRBV6-5
size: -
J: TRBJ2-5
D: TRBD2

CDR3: CASSDGTVNTGELFF
DNA: TGCGCCAGCAGCGACGGGACAGTAAACACCGGGGAGCTGTTTTTT
V: TRBV5-1
size: -
J: TRBJ2-2
D: TRBD1

CDR3: CASSGSGSTDTQYF
DNA: TGTGCCAGCAGCGGGAGCGGTAGCACAGATACGCAGTATTTT
V: TRBV3-1/TRBV3-2
size: -
J: TRBJ2-3
D: -

CDR3: CASSLLSGQTYEQYF
DNA: TGCGCCAGCAGCTTGTTGTCTGGACAGACCTACGAGCAGTACTTC
V: TRBV5-1
size: once
J: TRBJ2-7
D: -

CDR3: CASGDSTGNTEAFF
DNA: TGTGCTAGTGGGGATTCAACAGGGAACACTGAAGCTTTCTTT
V: TRBV12-5
size: -
J: TRBJ1-1
D: -

CDR3: CASSFEGNNSPLHF
DNA: TGCGCCAGCAGCTTTGAGGGTAACAATTCACCCCTCCACTTT
V: TRBV5-1
size: -
J: TRBJ1-6
D: -

CDR3: CASSATGRGRAASDAFF
DNA: TGTGCCAGTAGTGCCACTGGGCGGGGCAGGGCGGCATCAGATGCTTTCTTT
V: TRBV19
size: -
J: TRBJ1-1
D: -

CDR3: CASRPRANTVNYGYTF
DNA: TGTGCCAGCAGACCCAGGGCTAACACTGTGAACTATGGCTACACCTTC
V: TRBV28
size: -
J: TRBJ1-2
D: -

CDR3: CASSAWDRASGYGYTF
DNA: TGTGCCAGTAGTGCTTGGGACAGGGCTTCTGGCTATGGCTACACCTTC
V: TRBV6-1
size: -
J: TRBJ1-2
D: TRBD1

CDR3: CASSPEWTEAFF
DNA: TGTGCCAGCTCCCCCGAGTGGACTGAAGCTTTCTTT
V: TRBV18
size: -
J: TRBJ1-1
D: -

CDR3: CASGSGGSYNEQFF
DNA: TGTGCTAGTGGTAGCGGGGGATCCTACAATGAGCAGTTCTTC
V: TRBV12-5
size: -
J: TRBJ2-1
D: TRBD2

CDR3: CASSPMGRGEAFF
DNA: TGTGCCAGCAGCCCTATGGGGAGGGGGGAAGCTTTCTTT
V: TRBV3-1/TRBV3-2
size: -
J: TRBJ1-1
D: -

CDR3: CASSPYRDYGYTF
DNA: TGTGCCAGCTCTCCGTACAGGGACTATGGCTACACCTTC
V: TRBV18
size: -
J: TRBJ1-2
D: -

CDR3: CASSRRDYQFANTGELFF
DNA: TGTGCCAGCAGTCGCCGGGACTATCAGTTCGCGAACACCGGGGAGCTGTTTTTT
V: TRBV6-6
size: -
J: TRBJ2-2
D: TRBD2

CDR3: CASSPGTRGSEAFF
DNA: TGCGCCAGCAGCCCAGGGACAAGGGGTTCTGAAGCTTTCTTT
V: TRBV5-1
size: -
J: TRBJ1-1
D: -

CDR3: CASGTGGRYEQYF
DNA: TGTGCCAGTGGGACAGGGGGCAGATACGAGCAGTACTTC
V: TRBV12-3/TRBV12-4
size: -
J: TRBJ2-7
D: TRBD1

CDR3: CASTPGTSGYNEQFF
DNA: TGTGCCAGTACCCCGGGGACTAGCGGATACAATGAGCAGTTCTTC
V: TRBV19
size: -
J: TRBJ2-1
D: TRBD2

CDR3: CASSSQGQDNQPQHF
DNA: TGTGCCAGCAGCTCTCAAGGACAGGACAATCAGCCCCAGCATTTT
V: TRBV5-8
size: once
J: TRBJ1-5
D: TRBD1

CDR3: CASSERIGAIYGYTF
DNA: TGTGCCAGCAGTGAAAGGATAGGGGCCATCTATGGCTACACCTTC
V: TRBV6-1
size: -
J: TRBJ1-2
D: -

CDR3: CAAPLPIGSSSYNSPLHF
DNA: TGTGCCGCTCCCTTACCAATCGGTTCAAGCTCCTATAATTCACCCCTCCACTTT
V: TRBV21-1
size: -
J: TRBJ1-6
D: -

CDR3: CASRPSPGHLTQYF
DNA: TGTGCCAGCAGGCCTTCTCCTGGGCACCTAACGCAGTATTTT
V: TRBV27
size: -
J: TRBJ2-3
D: -

CDR3: CASSQRPGGPTGEQFF
DNA: TGCGCCAGCAGCCAACGGCCAGGGGGCCCCACCGGTGAGCAGTTCTTC
V: TRBV4-1
size: -
J: TRBJ2-1
D: TRBD1

CDR3: CASSRPPGANTEAFF
DNA: TGTGCCAGCAGCCGCCCCCCAGGGGCAAACACTGAAGCTTTCTTT
V: TRBV6-5
size: once
J: TRBJ1-1
D: -

CDR3: CASSVTGDFEQFF
DNA: TGCGCCAGCAGCGTCACAGGGGACTTTGAGCAGTTCTTC
V: TRBV4-1
size: once
J: TRBJ2-1
D: -

CDR3: CASSPPSMKGSTIYF
DNA: TGTGCCAGCTCACCTCCTAGTATGAAAGGAAGCACCATATATTTT
V: TRBV18
size: -
J: TRBJ1-3
D: -

CDR3: CASVKGASYEQYF
DNA: TGTGCTAGTGTAAAGGGGGCGTCCTACGAGCAGTACTTC
V: TRBV12-5
size: -
J: TRBJ2-7
D: TRBD1

CDR3: CASRGQVRGNGYTF
DNA: TGTGCCAGCAGAGGACAGGTTCGAGGGAATGGCTACACCTTC
V: TRBV2
size: -
J: TRBJ1-2
D: TRBD1

CDR3: CARGGPRSSSYEQYF
DNA: TGCGCCAGGGGGGGACCCAGGTCCAGCTCCTACGAGCAGTACTTC
V: TRBV5-1
size: -
J: TRBJ2-7
D: -

CDR3: CAISESGGSGNQPQHF
DNA: TGTGCCATCAGTGAGTCGGGAGGGTCGGGCAATCAGCCCCAGCATTTT
V: TRBV10-3
size: -
J: TRBJ1-5
D: -

CDR3: CASIRSLTLNEQFF
DNA: TGTGCCAGCATCCGGTCCCTGACACTCAATGAGCAGTTCTTC
V: TRBV28
size: -
J: TRBJ2-1
D: -

CDR3: CASSQDSGGLNQPQHF
DNA: TGTGCCAGCAGCCAAGATAGCGGGGGCCTAAATCAGCCCCAGCATTTT
V: TRBV3-1/TRBV3-2
size: -
J: TRBJ1-5
D: -

CDR3: CASSQRDRGVYEQYF
DNA: TGTGCCAGCAGCCAAAGGGACAGGGGGGTCTACGAGCAGTACTTC
V: TRBV3-1/TRBV3-2
size: -
J: TRBJ2-7
D: TRBD1

CDR3: CASSPILREGSDTQYF
DNA: TGTGCCAGCAGTCCCATCCTCCGGGAGGGGTCGGATACGCAGTATTTT
V: TRBV6-2/TRBV6-3
size: few
J: TRBJ2-3
D: TRBD2

CDR3: CASSSTGKSGYTF
DNA: TGTGCCAGCTCGTCCACAGGGAAGAGTGGCTACACCTTC
V: TRBV18
size: -
J: TRBJ1-2
D: -

CDR3: CASSARGGGYNEQFF
DNA: TGTGCCAGCAGTGCGCGGGGTGGCGGCTACAATGAGCAGTTCTTC
V: TRBV6-2/TRBV6-3
size: few
J: TRBJ2-1
D: -

CDR3: CASKAMAGNTEAFF
DNA: TGTGCCAGCAAGGCAATGGCAGGGAACACTGAAGCTTTCTTT
V: TRBV6-5
size: -
J: TRBJ1-1
D: -

CDR3: CASSIHRDTEAFF
DNA: TGTGCCAGCAGTATACACAGGGACACTGAAGCTTTCTTT
V: TRBV6-5
size: -
J: TRBJ1-1
D: -